This T cell receptor (beta chain) originates from a study of somatic mutations in cytotoxic T cells in rheumatoid arthritis. The CDR3 consists of 14 residues. Deletions cut 0 bases from V and 4 bases from J, with 10 bases between. The V gene's germline CDR1 is SGHDN and CDR2 FVKESK. Study-wide findings and caveats: For rheumatoid arthritis patients, CD8+ clonality increased with age, whereas it did not in healthy controls. Within 8 of 65 patients, the single biggest CD8+ clone made up more than 20% of CD8+ cells.

Method: immunoSEQ multiplex PCR; TCRdb's copy keeps in-frame clones and lacks some. The sample lists 18,000 or so clones, around four fifths occurring once. Positive selection using magnetic beads isolated the CD4+ and CD8+ cells (purity was checked by flow cytometry). This clone was observed a single time. Its antigen is unknown. The sample has other DNA sequences that encode this CDR3 too. The sequence was collected from an older woman in good health. The material sequenced was CD8+ T cells sorted from blood. The rearrangement links TRBV14 to TRBJ2-7; possibly TRBD1 for D (6 bases). CDR3 in amino acids: CASSQDQGLYEQYF. The CDR3, as DNA: TGTGCCAGCAGCCAAGACCAGGGGTTATACGAGCAGTACTTC. The variable domain in full, with the rest retrieved from reference TRBV14 and TRBJ2-7, is EAGVTQFPSHSVIEKGQTVTLRCDPISGHDNLYWYRRVMGKEIKFLLHFVKESKQDESGMPNNRFLAERTGGTYSTLKVQPAELEDSGVYFCASSQDQGLYEQYFGPGTRLTVT.